The rows below give T cell receptor beta chains drawn from one sample of a study of blood T cell repertoires in COVID-19. The method was immunoSEQ multiplex PCR; TCRdb's version includes in-frame clones alone and lacks a portion of them. This repertoire shows fewer than 100,000 clones, 90% found once; its top ten account for under 0.8%. The source material was peripheral blood. All receptors come from a woman older than 75 with acute or convalescent COVID-19. Each CDR3 is given with its conserved first and last residue. The order of the fields is V gene, CDR3 length, J gene, CDR3 protein.

V: TRBV18
length: 13
J: TRBJ1-2
CDR3: CASSPAGDYGYTF

V: TRBV19
length: 14
J: TRBJ1-6
CDR3: CASSKEAWRSPLHF

V: TRBV4-1
length: 18
J: TRBJ2-4
CDR3: CASSQLLAGGLGKNIQYF

V: TRBV7-2
length: 17
J: TRBJ2-2
CDR3: CASSRPGQEAPRGELFF

V: TRBV6-4
length: 11
J: TRBJ1-2
CDR3: CASSPRRGYTF

V: TRBV3-1/TRBV3-2
length: 16
J: TRBJ1-4
CDR3: CASSQGGTLRREKLFF

V: TRBV5-1
length: 15
J: TRBJ2-1
CDR3: CASSPGQGAGNEQFF

V: TRBV5-1
length: 15
J: TRBJ1-2
CDR3: CASSPGGPPIGGYTF

V: TRBV9
length: 16
J: TRBJ2-5
CDR3: CASSAGATSDQETQYF

V: TRBV5-1
length: 16
J: TRBJ2-2
CDR3: CASSPSGGAGTGELFF

V: TRBV7-3
length: 14
J: TRBJ2-2
CDR3: CASRPTGNTGELFF

V: TRBV24-1
length: 13
J: TRBJ2-2
CDR3: CATSGESTGELFF

V: TRBV18
length: 13
J: TRBJ2-1
CDR3: CASSPPREGEQFF

V: TRBV19
length: 13
J: TRBJ2-3
CDR3: CASSPTQGAMPYF

V: TRBV28
length: 16
J: TRBJ2-2
CDR3: CASSRQQGLNTGELFF

V: TRBV2
length: 15
J: TRBJ2-7
CDR3: CASRPAGTGRDEQYF

V: TRBV28
length: 15
J: TRBJ2-7
CDR3: CASSFLAGGPYEQYF

V: TRBV6-2/TRBV6-3
length: 16
J: TRBJ1-6
CDR3: CASSFPTRRSTSPLHF

V: TRBV12-3/TRBV12-4
length: 12
J: TRBJ2-2
CDR3: CASSSGTGELFF

V: TRBV11-2
length: 16
J: TRBJ2-2
CDR3: CASSLARTTNTGELFF

V: TRBV29-1
length: 15
J: TRBJ2-1
CDR3: CSVEKTSGTANEQFF

V: TRBV15
length: 17
J: TRBJ2-1
CDR3: CATSRPGAAGLAGKQFF

V: TRBV11-3
length: 15
J: TRBJ2-2
CDR3: CASSFPGQGTGELFF

V: TRBV9
length: 15
J: TRBJ1-2
CDR3: CASSVEEGPYYGYTF

V: TRBV13
length: 14
J: TRBJ2-7
CDR3: CASSFRQGGDEQYF

V: TRBV18
length: 13
J: TRBJ1-5
CDR3: CASSPGEDQPQHF

V: TRBV6-2/TRBV6-3
length: 12
J: TRBJ1-5
CDR3: CASSNSVEPQHF

V: TRBV28
length: 14
J: TRBJ2-3
CDR3: CASSSTSGTDTQYF

V: TRBV10-3
length: 14
J: TRBJ1-3
CDR3: CAISETGAGNTIYF